The TCR beta chain under discussion was sequenced for a study of human T cells and chemical hapten exposure (dated by TCRdb to about 2021). At the level of the whole study: For sensitization, 2% DPC in acetone was applied to an approximately 2 cm by approximately 2 cm area of upper inner arm skin. Peripheral blood TCR repertoire changes were tracked in vivo in alopecia patients during primary and secondary sensitization to the hapten diphenylcyclopropenone (DPC). Patch tests used Finn chambers with 0.01% DPC on the upper back, scored after 6 days by International Contact Dermatitis Research Group standards. Patients additionally received weekly therapeutic DPC doses to the scalp throughout the roughly 26-week study period. The libraries were sequenced as a pool, and the TCR yield per sample differed mostly because of small variations in library volumes within the pool. The mostly female patient cohort included alopecia areata with under or over 50% scalp involvement, alopecia totalis and alopecia universalis. Around 30 alopecia patients provided blood for TCR sequencing at one to four time points (pre-sensitization, 2, 6 and 24 weeks). Blood was sampled from patients pre-sensitization (week 0) and at 2, 6 and about 24 weeks after DPC sensitization. Paper-wide results and their limitations: Patch test score correlated positively with the number of PT1 expanded TCRs, reaching significance at thresholds 8, 16 and 32 but not at 4. Because all patients had alopecia, a presumed autoimmune disease, the immune response of the patients might differ from that of healthy individuals. DPC sensitization did not change how many TCRs were above 1 in 1000 frequency, and no evidence was found of alterations in global repertoire structure. Significantly more large CDR3 similarity clusters were formed by expanded TCRs than by pre-sensitization or healthy control sets, consistent with antigen-driven responses. Repeated subsampling changed both the strength of the expansion versus patch-test correlation and the threshold at which the correlation became significant.

The library came from RACE. The sample was run on a NextSeq 500. During library preparation, unique molecular identifiers were attached to individual cDNA molecules so that TCRs could be counted in a quantitative, reproducible way. Both TCR alpha and TCR beta chains were sequenced from each blood RNA sample. Regarding the original processing steps: A median of approximately 96,000 TCRs per sample was observed, with a range of 23,224 to 690,600. The Decombinator software suite was used to annotate the V, J and CDR3 of the TCR reads. For the PS versus PT1 abundance plots, all samples were subsampled to the same number of TCRs (28,000). TCRs were defined as expanded if absent before sensitization and observed at least eight times at the 2-week time point. TCRdb took the public reads, trimmed them with fastp at Q25, ran MiXCR for clone calling and kept in-frame beta chains. Rows are unified per CDR3 protein, each entry keeping the most common DNA and genes. V and J calls and clone size were set by TCRdb, not the authors. Present in this sample are 190,000 or so distinct CDR3 sequences, around 30% of which were seen just once. Just under 3% of the sample goes to the ten largest clones.

The CDR3, from cysteine to phenylalanine, totals 17 residues. Only the CDR3 region is kept as DNA, spanning 51 bases read in frame from base 1. Per the germline V gene, SGHVS is the CDR1 and FQNEAQ is the CDR2. Trimming accounts for 2 bases at V and 0 bases at J, while the number of junction bases matched to no gene is 4. What this sample's time point label stands for: pre-sensitization, week 0. The label giving this sample's treatment or condition can be read as: therapeutic diphenylcyclopropenone sensitization with weekly scalp DPC. At each patch-test visit, blood was drawn before the patch test was applied. Patients were considered eligible if aged 18 to 70, diagnosed with alopecia and deemed suitable for DPC therapy, and patients were excluded if pregnant. Unfractionated whole blood was collected in Tempus Blood RNA tubes, and total RNA was extracted from that blood. For this clonotype: Its antigen remains unidentified. No base quality values were provided; no much bigger clone lies one nucleotide off.

The material was whole blood, obtained in connection with sensitization to the hapten diphenylcyclopropenone (DPC). The clonotype comes from a woman aged 30 to 39 with alopecia areata. Some clones in this sample may be carry-over from other donors' samples. The chain joins TRBV7-8 to TRBJ2-6, and TRBD1 aligns with 7 junction nucleotides. The nucleotide sequence is TGTGCCAGCAGCTTATCACAGGGGCCCTCTGGGGCCAACGTCCTGACTTTC. Translated, this gives CASSLSQGPSGANVLTF.